The clone carrying this T cell receptor beta chain has a count of ten or more. Its target is not known. This CDR3 is 14 amino acids long. Trimming left V 0 bases short and J 6 bases short, with 10 bases between. From germline, CDR1 is SGHRS and CDR2 YFSETQ. These data originate in a study of CD8 T cells in ankylosing spondylitis. General study points: In the blood and synovial fluid of reactive arthritis, some motif variants had been previously reported. Enrichment of disease-linked clones was reportedly significant in matched ankylosing spondylitis synovial fluid.

TCRdb itself ran the 5' RACE reads through MiXCR, one entry per CDR3 protein. The sample contains some 130,000 distinct CDR3 sequences, 5.5% to 7.5% of which appear only once. The sample taken for sequencing was blood, either unsorted or a sorted T cell fraction (not recorded which). The rearrangement uses TRBV5-1 and TRBJ2-1; no reliable D call. The TCR was taken from a female donor with ankylosing spondylitis or in good health (not recorded which). The CDR3 loop is CASSLAWSSNEQFF. CDR3 coding DNA: TGCGCCAGCAGCTTGGCCTGGAGCAGCAATGAGCAGTTCTTC.